This TCR beta chain was sequenced during a study of HIV-infected patients and healthy controls. Across the study: A modest, significant CD4 rise occurred in about 85% of the 16 patients after three months of therapy.

Reverse transcription used around 480 ng RNA and constant-region primers for alpha and beta. Each of the alpha and beta chains got its own library through chain-specific third strand synthesis with indices. TCRdb independently ran MiXCR on the 5' RACE reads; one entry per CDR3 protein. The sample lists a few thousand distinct CDR3 sequences, under 35% occurring once. Overall study results and limits: Only sixteen HIV-infected individuals were processed, a major limit on how widely findings apply.

V was pared by 0 bases and J by 6 bases, with 15 bases between. This CDR3 is 15 amino acids long. From germline, CDR1 is SGHAT and CDR2 FQNNGV. Antiretroviral therapy had run roughly three months, about 14 weeks, before follow-up blood collection. All unsorted peripheral T cells were captured because whole blood was used without fractionation. This clonotype is medium-sized in the sample. Its antigen is still unknown. Material: blood, obtained during antiretroviral therapy. The source of this sequence is an adult with HIV infection. The V gene is TRBV11-2, the J gene TRBJ2-7; no clear D. In nucleotides, the CDR3 is TGTGCCAGCAGCTTAGACCCGTCGGAGCAGTCCGAGCAGTACTTC. Translated, it gives CASSLDPSEQSEQYF.